This T cell receptor beta chain stems from a study of identical twins. Study observations and caveats: Less excess twin sharing appeared in beta out-of-frame sequences. Diverse VJ usage suggested most zero-insertion clonotypes were not invariant T cells.

A template switching step contributed a universal primer site, while unique molecular identifiers were present in the cDNA. From the 5' RACE reads, TCRdb called clonotypes with MiXCR, one entry per CDR3 protein. The sample lists about 570,000 distinct CDR3 sequences; 9.5% to 10% were seen once. The CDR3 loop spans 15 amino acids. Trimming cost V 1 base and J 2 bases, with 11 bases left between them. Per the germline V gene, CDR1 is SGHDT and CDR2 is YYEEEE. In regard to this clonotype: Its cognate antigen is unknown.

Another study also made use of these data, one on yellow fever vaccine responses in identical twins.

The V and J genes are TRBV5-6 and TRBJ2-3, with D unresolved. Sequenced: PBMCs. This clonotype was sampled from a young woman in good health. The CDR3 spells CASSLRQINTDTQYF. For the CDR3, the DNA is TGTGCCAGCAGCTTGCGGCAGATCAACACAGATACGCAGTATTTT.